These 3 T cell receptor beta chains came from one sample sequenced in a study of blood T cell repertoires in COVID-19. Produced via immunoSEQ multiplex PCR; TCRdb's table is partial and in-frame only. Seen here are 95,000 to 100,000 clones, under 90% observed once, and the top ten hold 24%. The specimen sequenced was peripheral blood. The origin of the receptors is a human donor in a cohort sampled during active COVID-19.

A few counts support this clone. The V and J genes are TRBV28 and TRBJ2-7, with 9 bases matching TRBD1. Germline V lookup: CDR1 MDHEN, CDR2 SYDVKM. This CDR3 is 16 amino acids long. V was clipped by 6 bases and J by 0 bases; unmatched bases: 9. CDR3: CASSGLGTGSSYEQYF. In nucleotides, the CDR3 is TGTGCCAGCAGCGGGCTCGGGACAGGGAGCTCCTACGAGCAGTACTTC.

The genes are TRBV16 and TRBJ1-2; D may be TRBD1 (6 bases). This CDR3 contains 14 residues. V was cut by 7 bases and J by 0 bases, with 12 bases left in between. Germline CDR1 KGHSY, CDR2 FQNENV. CDR3 coding DNA: TGTGCCAGCAACTTACAGGGAGCTAACTATGGCTACACCTTC. Encoded protein: CASNLQGANYGYTF.

The chain recombines TRBV19 with TRBJ2-7; D call uncertain. Germline V lookup: CDR1 LNHDA, CDR2 SQIVND (reference sequence). The germline V and J ends were trimmed by 1 base and 0 bases, with 7 bases remaining between them. The CDR3 sequence is 14 residues long. DNA for the CDR3: TGTGCCAGTAGTATAGTGCCCAGCTCCTACGAGCAGTACTTC. It yields the protein CASSIVPSSYEQYF.